This note documents a single T cell receptor (beta chain) sequence. What it binds is not known. This specimen belongs to a study of Ad26.COV2.S vaccination and SARS-CoV-2 variants. General study results and limits: Vaccinees reportedly had broad spike-specific CD8+ and CD4+ T cell responses.

Treatment: some 20 received Ad26.COV2.S at low or high dose, single or two shots; several received placebo; per-sample allocation not given. Collection of samples fell on day 63 after the first vaccine or placebo injection. Using immunoSEQ multiplex PCR, the repertoire was profiled, and TCRdb retains in-frame clones only, with some absent. The sample contains fewer than 500,000 clones, approximately 92% of which appear only once. Trimming removed 3 bases at V and 2 bases at J, with 12 bases between. This CDR3 region has 15 residues. Germline CDR1 MRHNA, CDR2 SNTAGT. The sequence derives from a person between 18 and 65 years old who received the Ad26.COV2.S COVID-19 vaccine or a placebo. The source material was peripheral blood, sampled in a trial of Ad26.COV2.S vaccine versus placebo. The chain employs TRBV6-4 and TRBJ2-3; D perhaps matches TRBD2 (5 bases). The CDR3 nucleotides read TGTGCCAGCAGTGAGGGAGCCCTAGCCACAGATACGCAGTATTTT. It translates to CASSEGALATDTQYF.